These 14 T cell receptor beta chains originate from one sample sequenced in a study of shared clonotypes between healthy human individuals. Assay: immunoSEQ multiplex PCR; the TCRdb copy retains only in-frame clones and omits some. Among 2 million to 2.5 million clones listed, almost 96% were seen once. The material sequenced was naive CD4+ T cells sorted from blood. Subset meaning: CD45RA+ positively selected. These receptors were obtained from a man between 18 and 35 years old in good health.

Here the CDR3 reads CASRTSGQETQYF. The CDR3, as DNA: TGTGCCTCTAGGACTAGCGGCCAAGAGACCCAGTACTTC. V and J are TRBV10-3 and TRBJ2-5, with 10 bases that match TRBD2. The ends lost 11 bases at V and 1 base at J; junction bases unmatched: 4. Germline values: CDR1 ENHRY, CDR2 SYGVKD. This CDR3 spans 13 amino acids.

The chain has TRBV29-1 and TRBJ2-7; D not certain. Trimming stripped 1 base from V and 1 base from J, with 11 bases between. The length of the CDR3 is 14 residues. CDR1 and CDR2 (germline): SQVTM, ANQGSEA. Here the CDR3 DNA reads TGCAGCGTTGAAGTTTGGGCAGCTTCCTACGAGCAGTACTTC. It is translated as CSVEVWAASYEQYF.

This clone occurred once. The genes are TRBV2 and TRBJ2-2, with unresolved D. Germline loops: CDR1 SNHLY, CDR2 FYNNEI. This CDR3 has 13 residues. The V and J ends lost 8 bases and 4 bases respectively, with 11 bases between them. The CDR3 spells CASLSRITGELFF. CDR3 DNA sequence: TGTGCCAGCCTGAGTCGGATCACCGGGGAGCTGTTTTTT.

The chain links TRBV30 to TRBJ1-6, with D maybe TRBD1 (5 bases). Trimming shortened V by 4 bases and J by 7 bases, and 14 bases separated the two germline ends. Germline CDR1 is GTSNPN and CDR2 is SVGIG (reference sequence). This CDR3 region has 14 residues. CDR3 loop: CAWNRDGGNSPLHF. In DNA, the CDR3 is TGTGCCTGGAACCGGGACGGAGGGAATTCACCCCTCCACTTT. Variable domain in full (rest from reference TRBV30 and TRBJ1-6): SQTIHQWPATLVQPVGSPLSLECTVEGTSNPNLYWYRQAAGRGLQLLFYSVGIGQISSEVPQNLSASRPQDRQFILSSKKLLLSDSGFYLCAWNRDGGNSPLHFGNGTRLTVT.

The CDR3 reads CASSEGLAGVVDTQYF. The CDR3 bases are TGCGCCAGCAGTGAGGGACTAGCGGGAGTGGTAGATACGCAGTATTTT. This chain links TRBV10-2 with TRBJ2-3, with 13 bases lining up with TRBD2. Trimming took 2 bases from V and 5 from J; bases not matched to a gene: 4. The CDR3 consists of 16 residues. CDR1 and CDR2 from the germline V gene are WSHSY and SAAADI.

The genes are TRBV5-1 and TRBJ1-1; D possibly corresponds to TRBD1 (6 bases). Looked up from germline, CDR1 is SGHRS and CDR2 is YFSETQ. The V end lost 0 bases, the J end lost 1 base, and 10 bases lay between the germline ends. The CDR3 is made up of 15 amino acids. For the CDR3, the DNA is TGCGCCAGCAGCTTGGCGTCGACAGGGAACACTGAAGCTTTCTTT. This encodes CASSLASTGNTEAFF.

Turning to this clone: The sample contains more than one DNA sequence encoding this CDR3. This rearrangement joins TRBV7-2 to TRBJ2-3; a possible D gene is TRBD1 (7 bases). Germline CDR1 SGHTA, CDR2 FQGNSA. The ends were cut back, 5 bases at V and 5 bases at J, with 14 bases in the middle. This CDR3 is built from 14 residues. Written as DNA, the CDR3 is TGTGCCAGCAGCCTAAGGGGGCGGGGAGATACGCAGTATTTT. This translates into CASSLRGRGDTQYF. The entire variable domain, with the rest obtained from reference TRBV7-2 and TRBJ2-3, is as follows: GAGVSQSPSNKVTEKGKDVELRCDPISGHTALYWYRQSLGQGLEFLIYFQGNSAPDKSGLPSDRFSAERTGGSVSTLTIQRTQQEDSAVYLCASSLRGRGDTQYFGPGTRLTVL.

The chain combines TRBV2 with TRBJ2-5; D is uncertain. V lost 0 bases and J lost 5, with 13 bases in between. Germline CDR1 reads SNHLY; CDR2 reads FYNNEI. The CDR3 is 15 amino acids. In nucleotides, the CDR3 is TGTGCCAGCAGTGAAGCGCCGCGGCAAGGGGAGACCCAGTACTTC. It encodes CASSEAPRQGETQYF.

This chain connects TRBV6-6 to TRBJ1-1; TRBD1 aligns across 8 bases. Germline V gene data show CDR1 as MNHNY and CDR2 as SVGAGI (reference sequence). Trimming cost V 1 base and J 6 bases; bases outside gene matches: 10. The CDR3 runs 16 residues. The CDR3 here is CASSYFSQGARPEAFF. In DNA, the CDR3 is TGTGCCAGCAGTTACTTTAGTCAGGGGGCGCGTCCTGAAGCTTTCTTT.

The chain carries TRBV19 and TRBJ2-2; 7 nucleotides align to TRBD1. The V and J ends lost 7 bases and 6 bases, in that order; junction bases with no gene match: 2. Germline CDR1 is LNHDA and CDR2 is SQIVND (reference sequence). This CDR3 is built from 12 residues. DNA of the CDR3: TGTGCCAGTAACGACAGGGCCGGGGAGCTGTTTTTT. Encoded protein: CASNDRAGELFF.

The chain is built from TRBV6-1 and TRBJ2-1; maybe TRBD1 (5 bases). The CDR3 is made up of 15 amino acids. Per the germline V gene, CDR1 is MNHNS and CDR2 is SASEGT. V was pared by 6 bases and J by 6 bases, with 18 bases between. The CDR3 reads CASRVARDRVNEQFF. CDR3 coding DNA: TGTGCCAGCAGGGTTGCCAGGGATCGCGTCAATGAGCAGTTCTTC.

The V gene is TRBV6-6, the J gene TRBJ1-5; D is ambiguous. The CDR3 spans 15 residues. The V end was cut by 0 bases, the J end by 5 bases, with 11 bases between. The germline V gene encodes CDR1 MNHNY and CDR2 SVGAGI (reference sequence). This chain's CDR3 is CASSYSMKTDQPQHF. CDR3 in DNA: TGTGCCAGCAGTTACTCGATGAAGACGGATCAGCCCCAGCATTTT.

Points on this clone: One junction end does not reproduce the germline sequence, and a read error may be involved. The chain uses TRBV7-7 and TRBJ2-2; 7 bases are a match to TRBD1. This CDR3 spans 18 amino acids. Germline values: CDR1 SSHAT, CDR2 FNYEAQ (reference sequence). Here the CDR3 reads CASSLRGPTGQNTGELFF. The CDR3 DNA reads as TGTGCTAGCAGCTTAAGAGGTCCGACAGGGCAAAACACCGGGGAGCTGTTTTTT. Full variable domain (outside the CDR3, taken from reference TRBV7-7 and TRBJ2-2): GAGVSQSPRYKVTKRGQDVTLRCDPISSHATLYWYQQALGQGPEFLTYFNYEAQPDKSGLPSDRFSAERPEGSISTLTIQRTEQRDSAMYRCASSLRGPTGQNTGELFFGEGSRLTVL.

The chain is built from TRBV7-2 and TRBJ2-1, with 8 bases lining up with TRBD2. Germline CDR1 reads SGHTA; CDR2 reads FQGNSA. J gave up 8 bases and V 1 base, and 1 base lay outside the gene matches. This CDR3 has 13 residues. CDR3 sequence reads: CASSLDGRDEQFF. The DNA of the CDR3 is TGTGCCAGCAGCTTAGACGGGAGGGATGAGCAGTTCTTC.